The clone carrying this TCR beta chain came up a few times. The antigen is unknown. Each library that profiled naive CD8 cells came from around 18,000 to 910,000 sorted cells with 10%, 30% or 50% RNA. The sample originates from a study of molecular identifiers for immune sequencing clone quantification. Study outcomes and limitations: Highly expanded clone sizes could end up underestimated if a barcode were shared by identical TCR molecules. Clones with over 20 RNA copies captured over 98% of effector molecules but under 1% of naive ones.

Bulk TCR libraries were made with methods that had been previously described and with listed TCR primers. TCRdb re-called the PCR reads through MiXCR, storing one row per CDR3 protein. The table records some 100,000 distinct CDR3 sequences, roughly a third of them present only once. Germline-derived CDR1 and CDR2 are MDHEN and SYDVKM. The CDR3 runs to 12 residues. V was clipped by 5 bases and J by 3 bases, with 8 bases between them. V gene TRBV28 combines with J gene TRBJ2-7, with a weak D call TRBD2 (5 bases). The sequencing sample was made of naive CD8+ T cells from blood, with Jurkat cell RNA spiked in. The subset was: FACS-sorted CD8+CD4-CCR7+CD45RA+ naive T cells. The clonotype comes from a human donor in good health. Some libraries in this study had Jurkat cell RNA spiked in. The CDR3 nucleotides are TGTGCCAGCAGTCGGGAATTCTACGAGCAGTACTTC. Encoded protein: CASSREFYEQYF.